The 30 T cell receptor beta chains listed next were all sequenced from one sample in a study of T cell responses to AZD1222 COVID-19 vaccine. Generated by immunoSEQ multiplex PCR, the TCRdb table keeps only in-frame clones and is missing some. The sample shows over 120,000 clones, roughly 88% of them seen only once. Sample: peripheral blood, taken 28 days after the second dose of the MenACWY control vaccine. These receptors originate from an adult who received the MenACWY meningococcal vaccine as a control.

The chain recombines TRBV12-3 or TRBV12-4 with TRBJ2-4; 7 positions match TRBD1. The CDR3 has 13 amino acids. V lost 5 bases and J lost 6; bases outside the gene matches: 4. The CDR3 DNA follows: TGTGCCAGCAGTACACGACAGGGAAACATTCAGTACTTC. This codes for CASSTRQGNIQYF.

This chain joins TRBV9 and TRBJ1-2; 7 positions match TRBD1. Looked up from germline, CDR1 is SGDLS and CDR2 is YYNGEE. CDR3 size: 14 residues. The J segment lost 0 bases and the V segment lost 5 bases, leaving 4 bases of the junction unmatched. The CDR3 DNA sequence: TGTGCCAGCAGAGAGACAGGGTCTAACTATGGCTACACCTTC. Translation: CASRETGSNYGYTF.

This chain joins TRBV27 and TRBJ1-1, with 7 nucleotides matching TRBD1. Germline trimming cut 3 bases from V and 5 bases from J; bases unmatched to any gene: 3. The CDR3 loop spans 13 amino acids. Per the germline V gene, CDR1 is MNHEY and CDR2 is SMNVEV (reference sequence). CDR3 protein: CASSLTGLTEAFF. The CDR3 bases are TGTGCCAGCAGTTTGACAGGGTTAACTGAAGCTTTCTTT.

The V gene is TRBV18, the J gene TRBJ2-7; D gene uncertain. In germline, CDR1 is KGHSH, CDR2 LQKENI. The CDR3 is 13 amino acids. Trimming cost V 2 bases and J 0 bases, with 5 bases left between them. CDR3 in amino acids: CASSPSASYEQYF. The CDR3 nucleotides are TGTGCCAGCTCACCAAGTGCCTCCTACGAGCAGTACTTC.

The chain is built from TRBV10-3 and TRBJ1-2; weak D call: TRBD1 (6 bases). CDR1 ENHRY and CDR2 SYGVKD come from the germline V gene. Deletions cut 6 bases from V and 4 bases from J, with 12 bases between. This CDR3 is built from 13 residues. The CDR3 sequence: CAIRRQEVYGYTF. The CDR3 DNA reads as TGTGCCATCAGGAGACAGGAGGTCTATGGCTACACCTTC.

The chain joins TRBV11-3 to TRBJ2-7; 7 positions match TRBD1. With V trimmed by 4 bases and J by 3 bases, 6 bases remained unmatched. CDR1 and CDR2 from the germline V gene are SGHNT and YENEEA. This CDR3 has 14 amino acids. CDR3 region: CASSSGQTLYEQYF. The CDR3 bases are TGTGCCAGCAGCTCGGGACAGACTCTCTACGAGCAGTACTTC.

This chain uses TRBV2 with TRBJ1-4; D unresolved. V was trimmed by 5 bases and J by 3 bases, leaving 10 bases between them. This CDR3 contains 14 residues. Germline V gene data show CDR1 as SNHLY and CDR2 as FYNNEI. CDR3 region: CASSILLANEKLFF. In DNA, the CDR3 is TGTGCCAGCAGTATCCTTTTGGCTAATGAAAAACTGTTTTTT.

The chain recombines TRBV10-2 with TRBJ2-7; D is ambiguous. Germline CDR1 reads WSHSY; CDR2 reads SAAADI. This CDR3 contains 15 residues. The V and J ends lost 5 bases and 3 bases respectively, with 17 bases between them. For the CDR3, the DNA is TGCGCCAGCAGTCCGACCGGATTTGTGGGCTACGAGCAGTACTTC. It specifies CASSPTGFVGYEQYF.

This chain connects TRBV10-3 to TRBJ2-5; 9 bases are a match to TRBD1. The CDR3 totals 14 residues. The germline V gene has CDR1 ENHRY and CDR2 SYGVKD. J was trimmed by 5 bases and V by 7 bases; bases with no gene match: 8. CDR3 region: CAINRQGEAETQYF. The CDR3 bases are TGTGCCATCAATAGACAGGGGGAAGCGGAGACCCAGTACTTC.

CDR3 region: CASSPPDRVGGYTF. For the CDR3, the DNA is TGTGCCAGCAGTCCCCCCGACAGGGTGGGAGGCTACACCTTC. V usage is TRBV7-8 and J usage is TRBJ1-2, with 7 bases lining up with TRBD1. V shed 6 bases and J 8 bases; nucleotides not matched to a gene: 12. This CDR3 contains 14 residues. Germline V lookup: CDR1 SGHVS, CDR2 FQNEAQ.

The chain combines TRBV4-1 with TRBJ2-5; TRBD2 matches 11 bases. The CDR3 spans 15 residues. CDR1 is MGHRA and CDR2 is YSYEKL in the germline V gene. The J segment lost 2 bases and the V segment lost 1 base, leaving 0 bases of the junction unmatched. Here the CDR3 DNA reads TGCGCCAGCAGCCAAGGGACTAGCGGGCAAGAGACCCAGTACTTC. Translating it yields CASSQGTSGQETQYF.

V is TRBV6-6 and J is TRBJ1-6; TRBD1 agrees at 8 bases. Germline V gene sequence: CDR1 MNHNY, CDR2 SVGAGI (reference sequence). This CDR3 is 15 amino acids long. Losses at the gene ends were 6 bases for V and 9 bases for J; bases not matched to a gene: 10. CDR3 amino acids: CASSRGTGAASPLHF. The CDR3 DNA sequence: TGTGCCAGCAGCCGCGGGACAGGAGCTGCTTCACCCCTCCACTTT.

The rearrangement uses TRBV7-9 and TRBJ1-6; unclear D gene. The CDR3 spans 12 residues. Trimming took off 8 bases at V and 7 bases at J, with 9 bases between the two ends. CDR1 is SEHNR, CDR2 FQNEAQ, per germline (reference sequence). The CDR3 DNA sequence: TGTGCCAGCTCTAGGGAAAATTCACCCCTCCACTTT. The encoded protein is CASSRENSPLHF.

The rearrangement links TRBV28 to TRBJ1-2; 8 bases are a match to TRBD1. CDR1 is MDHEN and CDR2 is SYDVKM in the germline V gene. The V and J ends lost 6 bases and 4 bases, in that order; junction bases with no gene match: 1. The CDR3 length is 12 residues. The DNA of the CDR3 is TGTGCCAGCAGCGACAGGGGCTATGGCTACACCTTC. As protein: CASSDRGYGYTF.

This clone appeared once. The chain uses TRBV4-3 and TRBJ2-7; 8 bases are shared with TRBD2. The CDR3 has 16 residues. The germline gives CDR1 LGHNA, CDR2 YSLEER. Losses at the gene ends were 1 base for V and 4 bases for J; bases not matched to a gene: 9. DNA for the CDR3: TGCGCCAGCAGCCAAGGACCCGGACTAGCTTCGTACGAGCAGTACTTC. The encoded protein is CASSQGPGLASYEQYF.

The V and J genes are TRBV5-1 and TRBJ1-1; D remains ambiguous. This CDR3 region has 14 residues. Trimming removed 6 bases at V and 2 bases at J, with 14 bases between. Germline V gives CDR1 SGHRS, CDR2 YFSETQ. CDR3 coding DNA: TGCGCCAGCACCTATTCCTCGGGTAACACTGAAGCTTTCTTT. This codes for CASTYSSGNTEAFF.

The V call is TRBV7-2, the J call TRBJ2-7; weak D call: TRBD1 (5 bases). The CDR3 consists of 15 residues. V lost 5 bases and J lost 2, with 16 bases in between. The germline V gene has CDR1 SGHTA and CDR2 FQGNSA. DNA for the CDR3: TGTGCCAGCAGCCCCACCCGGACATTTGCCTACGAGCAGTACTTC. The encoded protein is CASSPTRTFAYEQYF. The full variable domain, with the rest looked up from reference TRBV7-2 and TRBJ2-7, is GAGVSQSPSNKVTEKGKDVELRCDPISGHTALYWYRQSLGQGLEFLIYFQGNSAPDKSGLPSDRFSAERTGGSVSTLTIQRTQQEDSAVYLCASSPTRTFAYEQYFGPGTRLTVT.

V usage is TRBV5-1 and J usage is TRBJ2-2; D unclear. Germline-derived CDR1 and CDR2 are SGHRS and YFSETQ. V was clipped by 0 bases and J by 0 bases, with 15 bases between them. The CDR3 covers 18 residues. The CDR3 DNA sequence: TGCGCCAGCAGCTTGGTACAGCTTTACAACGCGAACACCGGGGAGCTGTTTTTT. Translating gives CASSLVQLYNANTGELFF.

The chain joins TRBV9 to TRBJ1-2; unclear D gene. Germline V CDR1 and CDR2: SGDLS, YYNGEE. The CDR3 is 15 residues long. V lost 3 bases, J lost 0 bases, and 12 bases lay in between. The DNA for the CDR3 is TGTGCCAGCAGCGGGCTGGGCCAATCTAACTATGGCTACACCTTC. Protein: CASSGLGQSNYGYTF.

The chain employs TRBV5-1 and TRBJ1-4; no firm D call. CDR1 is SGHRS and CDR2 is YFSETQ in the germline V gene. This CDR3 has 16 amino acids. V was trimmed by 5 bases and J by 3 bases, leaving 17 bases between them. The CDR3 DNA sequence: TGCGCCAGCAGTCCCGACGGAAGGAGCTCTAATGAAAAACTGTTTTTT. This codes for CASSPDGRSSNEKLFF. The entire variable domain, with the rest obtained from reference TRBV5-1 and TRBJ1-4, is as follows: KAGVTQTPRYLIKTRGQQVTLSCSPISGHRSVSWYQQTPGQGLQFLFEYFSETQRNKGNFPGRFSGRQFSNSRSEMNVSTLELGDSALYLCASSPDGRSSNEKLFFGSGTQLSVL.

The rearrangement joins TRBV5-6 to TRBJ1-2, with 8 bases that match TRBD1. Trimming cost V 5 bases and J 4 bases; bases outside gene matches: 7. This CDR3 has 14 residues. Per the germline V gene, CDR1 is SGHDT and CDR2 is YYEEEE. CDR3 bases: TGTGCCAGCAGGCTTGAGGACAGGGTCTATGGCTACACCTTC. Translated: CASRLEDRVYGYTF.

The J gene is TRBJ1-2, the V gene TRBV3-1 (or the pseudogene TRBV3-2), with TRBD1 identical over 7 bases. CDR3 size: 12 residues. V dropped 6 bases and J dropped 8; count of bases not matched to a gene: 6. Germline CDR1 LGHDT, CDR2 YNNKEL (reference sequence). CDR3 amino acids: CASRRDSSGYTF. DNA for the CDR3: TGTGCCAGCAGGCGGGACAGCAGCGGCTACACCTTC.

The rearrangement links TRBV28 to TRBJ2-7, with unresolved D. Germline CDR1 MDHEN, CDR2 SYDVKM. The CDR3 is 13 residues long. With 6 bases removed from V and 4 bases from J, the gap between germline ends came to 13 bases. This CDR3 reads CASSRAQEYEQYF. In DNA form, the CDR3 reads TGTGCCAGCAGCCGCGCGCAGGAGTACGAGCAGTACTTC.

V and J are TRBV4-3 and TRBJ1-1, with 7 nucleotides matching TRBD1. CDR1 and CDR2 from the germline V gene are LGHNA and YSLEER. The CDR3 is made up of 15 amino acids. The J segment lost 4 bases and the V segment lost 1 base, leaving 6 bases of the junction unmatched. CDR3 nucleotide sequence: TGCGCCAGCAGCCAAGGAAGGGGGCGCGGCACTGAAGCTTTCTTT. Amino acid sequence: CASSQGRGRGTEAFF.

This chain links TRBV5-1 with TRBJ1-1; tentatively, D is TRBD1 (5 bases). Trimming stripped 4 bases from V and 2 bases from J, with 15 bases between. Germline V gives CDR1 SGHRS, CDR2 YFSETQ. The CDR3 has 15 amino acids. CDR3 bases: TGCGCCAGCAGCCCCCCGGGGAGGACAAACACTGAAGCTTTCTTT. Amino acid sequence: CASSPPGRTNTEAFF.

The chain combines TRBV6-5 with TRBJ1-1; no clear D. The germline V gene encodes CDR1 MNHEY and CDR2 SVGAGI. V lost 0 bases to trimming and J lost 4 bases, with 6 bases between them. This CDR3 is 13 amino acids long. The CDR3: CASSYSVVTEAFF. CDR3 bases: TGTGCCAGCAGTTACTCGGTCGTCACTGAAGCTTTCTTT.

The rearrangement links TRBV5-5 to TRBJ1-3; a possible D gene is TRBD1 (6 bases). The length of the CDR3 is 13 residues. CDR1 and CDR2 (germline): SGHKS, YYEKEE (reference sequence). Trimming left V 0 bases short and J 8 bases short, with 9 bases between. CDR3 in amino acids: CASSLDRDDTIYF. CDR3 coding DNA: TGTGCCAGCAGCTTGGACAGGGATGACACCATATATTTT.

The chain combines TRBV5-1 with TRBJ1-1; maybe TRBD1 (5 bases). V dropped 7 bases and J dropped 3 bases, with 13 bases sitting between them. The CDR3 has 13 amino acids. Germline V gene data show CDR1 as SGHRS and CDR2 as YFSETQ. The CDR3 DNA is TGCGCCAGCGTCGCTACAGGCTACACTGAAGCTTTCTTT. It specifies CASVATGYTEAFF. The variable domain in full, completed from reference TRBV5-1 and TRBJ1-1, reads KAGVTQTPRYLIKTRGQQVTLSCSPISGHRSVSWYQQTPGQGLQFLFEYFSETQRNKGNFPGRFSGRQFSNSRSEMNVSTLELGDSALYLCASVATGYTEAFFGQGTRLTVV.

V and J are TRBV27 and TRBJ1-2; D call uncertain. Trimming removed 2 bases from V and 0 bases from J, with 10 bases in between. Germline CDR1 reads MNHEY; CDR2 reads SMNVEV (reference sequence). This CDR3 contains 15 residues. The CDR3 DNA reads TGTGCCAGCAGTTTAACGGGGAGGGCTAACTATGGCTACACCTTC. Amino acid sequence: CASSLTGRANYGYTF.

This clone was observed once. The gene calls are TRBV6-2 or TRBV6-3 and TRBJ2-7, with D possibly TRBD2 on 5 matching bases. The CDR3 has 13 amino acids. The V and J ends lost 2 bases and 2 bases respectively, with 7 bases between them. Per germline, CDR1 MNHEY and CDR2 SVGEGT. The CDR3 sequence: CASSYQLAYEQYF. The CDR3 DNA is TGTGCCAGCAGTTACCAACTAGCCTACGAGCAGTACTTC.